These 27 T cell receptor beta chains came from one sample sequenced in a study of blood T cell repertoires in COVID-19. Profiling relied on immunoSEQ multiplex PCR, and the TCRdb table lists in-frame clones only, not all of them. The repertoire consists of a few hundred thousand clones, with 87% occurring once and the leading ten covering around 8.9%. Sequencing used PBMCs or T cells enriched from blood (not recorded which). These receptors were taken from a woman aged 18-30 years who had recovered from COVID-19.

Points on this clone: Other DNA sequences within the sample encode an identical CDR3. The rearrangement links TRBV7-2 to TRBJ1-1; weak D call: TRBD1 (5 bases). This CDR3 spans 15 amino acids. Germline V gives CDR1 SGHTA, CDR2 FQGNSA. V was pared by 1 base and J by 3 bases, with 12 bases between. In DNA form, the CDR3 reads TGTGCCAGCAGCTTAGACGGGACGGGGGACACTGAAGCTTTCTTT. Translation gives CASSLDGTGDTEAFF. Variable domain in full (rest from reference TRBV7-2 and TRBJ1-1): GAGVSQSPSNKVTEKGKDVELRCDPISGHTALYWYRQSLGQGLEFLIYFQGNSAPDKSGLPSDRFSAERTGGSVSTLTIQRTQQEDSAVYLCASSLDGTGDTEAFFGQGTRLTVV.

The chain employs TRBV15 and TRBJ1-1; tentative D call: TRBD1 (5 bases). The CDR3 is 16 amino acids. V was trimmed by 5 bases and J by 4 bases, leaving 20 bases between them. Per the germline V gene, CDR1 is LNHNV and CDR2 is YYDKDF (reference sequence). Here the CDR3 DNA reads TGTGCCACCAGCCCTATCCTCAAGGGGCCCAGCACTGAAGCTTTCTTT. It specifies CATSPILKGPSTEAFF.

The chain links TRBV19 to TRBJ2-2; 8 bases fit TRBD1. The CDR3 spans 15 residues. Looked up from germline, CDR1 is LNHDA and CDR2 is SQIVND (reference sequence). V was clipped by 6 bases and J by 3 bases; unmatched bases: 6. This CDR3 is CASRWQGADTGELFF. The CDR3 DNA sequence: TGTGCCAGTAGATGGCAGGGGGCGGACACCGGGGAGCTGTTTTTT.

The chain combines TRBV7-2 with TRBJ2-1; D possibly corresponds to TRBD2 (6 bases). This CDR3 is 16 amino acids long. Germline CDR1 is SGHTA and CDR2 is FQGNSA. The germline V and J ends were trimmed by 0 bases and 4 bases, with 13 bases remaining between them. CDR3 sequence: CASSLAAGGVYNEQFF. The CDR3 DNA reads as TGTGCCAGCAGCTTAGCAGCTGGCGGGGTATACAATGAGCAGTTCTTC.

The chain combines TRBV7-6 with TRBJ2-7; the match to TRBD2 covers 9 bases. The germline gives CDR1 SGHVS, CDR2 FNYEAQ. With V trimmed by 5 bases and J by 1 base, 18 bases remained unmatched. This CDR3 contains 19 residues. The chain's CDR3 is CASSPLAGGVPSVSYEQYF. The CDR3 DNA sequence: TGTGCCAGCAGCCCCCTCGCGGGAGGGGTACCCTCAGTATCCTACGAGCAGTACTTC.

The gene calls are TRBV27 and TRBJ1-2, with 8 bases matching TRBD1. The CDR3 loop spans 14 amino acids. Looked up from germline, CDR1 is MNHEY and CDR2 is SMNVEV (reference sequence). V was pared by 5 bases and J by 3 bases, with 5 bases of the junction left unmatched. This CDR3 is CASSPLDRDYGYTF. Written as DNA, the CDR3 is TGTGCCAGCAGTCCTCTGGACAGGGACTATGGCTACACCTTC.

V and J are TRBV6-5 and TRBJ2-7; TRBD1 is a possible D gene (5 bases). V was trimmed by 6 bases and J by 0 bases, leaving 12 bases between them. The germline CDR1 and CDR2 sequences are MNHEY and SVGAGI. The CDR3 runs 14 residues. The chain's CDR3 is CASRGHASSYEQYF. As DNA, the CDR3 is TGTGCCAGCAGAGGACACGCGAGCTCCTACGAGCAGTACTTC.

The V and J genes are TRBV19 and TRBJ1-4, with D unclear. Germline V gene lookup returns CDR1 LNHDA and CDR2 SQIVND (reference sequence). Trimming took 6 bases from V and 5 from J, leaving 10 bases between them. The CDR3 extends over 13 amino acids. CDR3 in DNA: TGTGCCAGTAGCGCTAGAGGGAATGAAAAACTGTTTTTT. This translates into CASSARGNEKLFF.

This chain uses TRBV28 with TRBJ1-2; TRBD1 aligns across 7 bases. Germline CDR1 and CDR2: MDHEN and SYDVKM. Trimming at V came to 6 bases and at J to 7 bases, leaving 8 bases not matched to a gene. The CDR3 consists of 13 residues. CDR3 loop: CASSLRQGFGYTF. CDR3 DNA: TGTGCCAGCAGCCTCAGACAGGGTTTTGGCTACACCTTC.

The rearrangement uses TRBV14 and TRBJ2-3; maybe TRBD2 (5 bases). This CDR3 has 15 amino acids. Trimming left V 0 bases short and J 3 bases short, with 10 bases between. In germline, CDR1 is SGHDN, CDR2 FVKESK. The CDR3 coding sequence is TGTGCCAGCAGCCAAGATCTCGGGGTTACAGATACGCAGTATTTT. Its translation is CASSQDLGVTDTQYF. Complete variable domain (other parts from reference TRBV14 and TRBJ2-3): EAGVTQFPSHSVIEKGQTVTLRCDPISGHDNLYWYRRVMGKEIKFLLHFVKESKQDESGMPNNRFLAERTGGTYSTLKVQPAELEDSGVYFCASSQDLGVTDTQYFGPGTRLTVL.

The chain links TRBV7-3 to TRBJ1-1; 10 bases align to TRBD1. The CDR3 has 17 amino acids. Germline CDR1 SGHTA, CDR2 FQGTGA. The V gene end was trimmed by 7 bases and the J gene end by 2 bases; junction bases not matched to a gene: 13. This chain's CDR3 is CASTPFRDRGLNTEAFF. Here the CDR3 DNA reads TGTGCCAGCACCCCTTTCCGGGACAGGGGTTTAAACACTGAAGCTTTCTTT.

The gene calls are TRBV6-8 and TRBJ2-1, with D maybe TRBD2 (5 bases). The CDR3 is 17 residues long. V was pared by 5 bases and J by 0 bases, with 17 bases between. The V gene's germline CDR1 is MNHGY and CDR2 SAAAGT. The CDR3 reads CASSHVAGPSSYNEQFF. CDR3 sequence (DNA): TGTGCCAGCAGTCACGTCGCGGGCCCCAGCTCCTACAATGAGCAGTTCTTC.

The rearrangement joins TRBV28 to TRBJ1-5; the D gene is possibly TRBD1 (5 bases). The V gene lost 3 bases and the J gene lost 9 bases, with 12 bases spanning the gap. The CDR3 is 13 amino acids. Looked up from germline, CDR1 is MDHEN and CDR2 is SYDVKM. CDR3 amino acids: CASSFQGLTPQHF. In DNA, the CDR3 is TGTGCCAGCAGTTTCCAGGGTCTGACGCCCCAGCATTTT.

The chain carries TRBV28 and TRBJ2-3, with 7 bases identical to TRBD1. Germline V gene sequence: CDR1 MDHEN, CDR2 SYDVKM. There are 13 residues in the CDR3. Trimming cost V 5 bases and J 6 bases; bases outside gene matches: 5. CDR3 region: CASSRQGMDTQYF. The DNA of the CDR3 is TGTGCCAGCAGTCGACAGGGCATGGATACGCAGTATTTT.

This rearrangement joins TRBV4-3 to TRBJ1-2, with D possibly TRBD1 on 5 matching bases. This CDR3 has 11 residues. Germline V CDR1 and CDR2: LGHNA, YSLEER. The ends were cut back, 3 bases at V and 7 bases at J, with 6 bases in the middle. The CDR3 nucleotides are TGCGCCAGCAGCCATCAGGGTGGCTACACCTTC. It translates to CASSHQGGYTF.

This chain joins TRBV4-1 and TRBJ2-7, with 10 bases that match TRBD1. V lost 3 bases, J lost 2 bases, and 7 bases stayed unmatched. CDR1 and CDR2 from the germline V gene are MGHRA and YSYEKL. This CDR3 contains 16 residues. CDR3 DNA sequence: TGCGCCAGCAGCCAGGGCCCGGGACAGGGGACCTACGAGCAGTACTTC. Its protein is CASSQGPGQGTYEQYF.

This clone appeared once. The chain recombines TRBV7-2 with TRBJ2-4; TRBD1 matches at 7 bases. This CDR3 is built from 14 residues. The V and J ends lost 5 bases and 3 bases, in that order; junction bases with no gene match: 4. Germline CDR1 reads SGHTA; CDR2 reads FQGNSA. CDR3 in DNA: TGTGCCAGCAGCCCGGGACAGTACAAAAACATTCAGTACTTC. Amino acid sequence: CASSPGQYKNIQYF.

The chain recombines TRBV6-2 or TRBV6-3 with TRBJ1-2, with a tentative D call TRBD1 (5 bases). The V end was cut by 2 bases, the J end by 5 bases, with 15 bases between. This CDR3 has 15 amino acids. CDR1 and CDR2 (germline): MNHEY, SVGEGT. For the CDR3, the DNA is TGTGCCAGCAGTTACCCCCGGGGGTTACGGTATGGCTACACCTTC. Translated: CASSYPRGLRYGYTF.

The chain uses TRBV2 and TRBJ2-1, with TRBD2 matching 10 bases. The J segment lost 3 bases and the V segment lost 6 bases, leaving 5 bases of the junction unmatched. Germline CDR1 reads SNHLY; CDR2 reads FYNNEI. This CDR3 spans 15 amino acids. The CDR3 reads CASRVAGGSYNEQFF. The CDR3 bases are TGTGCCAGCAGAGTAGCGGGGGGTAGCTACAATGAGCAGTTCTTC.

This chain's CDR3 is CSARGASEAFF. DNA of the CDR3: TGCAGTGCTAGAGGGGCATCTGAAGCTTTCTTT. The rearrangement uses TRBV20-1 and TRBJ1-1; D unresolved. Germline CDR1 DFQATT, CDR2 SNEGSKA (reference sequence). This CDR3 contains 11 residues. The ends were cut back, 1 base at V and 6 bases at J, with 6 bases in the middle.

The chain links TRBV4-1 to TRBJ2-7; 11 positions match TRBD1. V was pared by 4 bases and J by 4 bases, with 6 bases of the junction left unmatched. The CDR3 extends over 15 amino acids. The germline CDR1 and CDR2 sequences are MGHRA and YSYEKL. The CDR3 region has the DNA TGCGCCAGCAGCCCCCGGACAGGGGGCTTTTACGAGCAGTACTTC. It is translated as CASSPRTGGFYEQYF.

V gene TRBV9 combines with J gene TRBJ1-2, with D tentatively TRBD1 (5 bases). V was trimmed by 0 bases and J by 6 bases, leaving 9 bases between them. The CDR3 runs 13 residues. CDR1 SGDLS and CDR2 YYNGEE come from the germline V gene. The CDR3 nucleotides read TGTGCCAGCAGCGTAGGACAGTTAAATGGCTACACCTTC. The encoded protein is CASSVGQLNGYTF.

This rearrangement joins TRBV6-6 to TRBJ1-5; possible D gene TRBD1, 6 bases. CDR3 length: 12 residues. Trimming cost V 6 bases and J 7 bases, with 10 bases left between them. Germline CDR1 is MNHNY and CDR2 is SVGAGI (reference sequence). CDR3 sequence: CASSLDRQPQHF. CDR3 DNA: TGTGCCAGCAGCCTGGACAGACAGCCCCAGCATTTT.

The chain recombines TRBV10-3 with TRBJ2-1; 12 positions agree with TRBD2. CDR1 and CDR2 (germline): ENHRY, SYGVKD. The CDR3 covers 15 residues. J was trimmed by 6 bases and V by 6 bases; bases with no gene match: 6. The CDR3 DNA sequence: TGTGCCATCAGCGCAACTAGCGGGGGGCCCAATGAGCAGTTCTTC. Encoded protein: CAISATSGGPNEQFF.

This chain links TRBV14 with TRBJ2-3; no clear D. CDR3 length equals 14 residues. V was clipped by 2 bases and J by 1 base, with 7 bases between them. Germline CDR1 reads SGHDN; CDR2 reads FVKESK. This CDR3 reads CASSQLSGTDTQYF. The CDR3 DNA reads as TGTGCCAGCAGCCAACTGAGCGGCACAGATACGCAGTATTTT.

The chain recombines TRBV5-1 with TRBJ1-2, with TRBD1 matching over 11 bases. This CDR3 has 15 residues. Germline loops: CDR1 SGHRS, CDR2 YFSETQ. Trimming removed 0 bases from V and 8 bases from J; junction bases left unmatched: 6. The CDR3 region is CASSLAGQGAGGYTF. In DNA form, the CDR3 reads TGCGCCAGCAGCTTGGCCGGACAGGGGGCGGGCGGCTACACCTTC.

The rearrangement links TRBV7-6 to TRBJ2-7; D may be TRBD2 (5 bases). The CDR3 has 17 amino acids. V lost 0 bases to trimming and J lost 2 bases, with 17 bases between them. In germline, CDR1 is SGHVS, CDR2 FNYEAQ. CDR3 DNA: TGTGCCAGCAGCTTAGCCCCAATGAGAGGGCAAGCCTACGAGCAGTACTTC. It specifies CASSLAPMRGQAYEQYF.